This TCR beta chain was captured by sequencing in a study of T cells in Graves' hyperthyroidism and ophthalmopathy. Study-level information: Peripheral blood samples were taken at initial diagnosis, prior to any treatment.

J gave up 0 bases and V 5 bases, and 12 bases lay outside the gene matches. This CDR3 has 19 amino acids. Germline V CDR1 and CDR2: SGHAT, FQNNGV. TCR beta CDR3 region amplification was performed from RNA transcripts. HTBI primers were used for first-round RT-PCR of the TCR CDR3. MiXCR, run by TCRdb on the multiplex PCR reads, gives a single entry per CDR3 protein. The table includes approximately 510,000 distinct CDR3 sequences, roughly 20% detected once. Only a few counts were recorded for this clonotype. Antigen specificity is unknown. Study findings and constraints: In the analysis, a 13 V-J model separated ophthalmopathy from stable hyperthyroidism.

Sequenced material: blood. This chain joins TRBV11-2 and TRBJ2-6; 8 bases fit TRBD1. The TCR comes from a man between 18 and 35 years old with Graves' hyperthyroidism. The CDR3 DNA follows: TGTGCCAGCAGCCCCCTCAACAGGGGGTTTCTCTCTGGGGCCAACGTCCTGACTTTC. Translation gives CASSPLNRGFLSGANVLTF.